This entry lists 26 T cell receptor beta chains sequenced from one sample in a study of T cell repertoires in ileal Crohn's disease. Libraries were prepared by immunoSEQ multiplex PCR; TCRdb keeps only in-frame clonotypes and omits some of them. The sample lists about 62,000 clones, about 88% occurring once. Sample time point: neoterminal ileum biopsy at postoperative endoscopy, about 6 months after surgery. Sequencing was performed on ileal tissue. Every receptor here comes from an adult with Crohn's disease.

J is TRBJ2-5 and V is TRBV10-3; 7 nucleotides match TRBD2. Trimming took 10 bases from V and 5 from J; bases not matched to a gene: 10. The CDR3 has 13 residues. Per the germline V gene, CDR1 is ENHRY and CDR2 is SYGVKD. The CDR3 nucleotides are TGTGCCACAAGCTCGGGGGAGGGGGAGACCCAGTACTTC. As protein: CATSSGEGETQYF.

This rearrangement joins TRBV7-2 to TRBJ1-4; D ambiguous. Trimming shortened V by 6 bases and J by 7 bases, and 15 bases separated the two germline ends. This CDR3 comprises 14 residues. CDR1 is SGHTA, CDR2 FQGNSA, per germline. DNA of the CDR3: TGTGCCAGCAGTTACCGGGAAAGTGCTGAAAAACTGTTTTTT. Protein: CASSYRESAEKLFF.

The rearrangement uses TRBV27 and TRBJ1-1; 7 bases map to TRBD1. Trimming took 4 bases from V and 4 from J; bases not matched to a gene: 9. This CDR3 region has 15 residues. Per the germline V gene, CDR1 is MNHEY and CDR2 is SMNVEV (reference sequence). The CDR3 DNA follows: TGTGCCAGCAGTTCAACAGGGGCGGACTCCACTGAAGCTTTCTTT. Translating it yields CASSSTGADSTEAFF.

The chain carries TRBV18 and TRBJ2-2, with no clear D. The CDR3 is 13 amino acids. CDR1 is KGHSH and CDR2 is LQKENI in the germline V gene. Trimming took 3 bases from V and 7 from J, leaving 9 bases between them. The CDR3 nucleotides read TGTGCCAGCTCACCTCTCCCCGTCGGGGAGCTGTTTTTT. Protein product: CASSPLPVGELFF.

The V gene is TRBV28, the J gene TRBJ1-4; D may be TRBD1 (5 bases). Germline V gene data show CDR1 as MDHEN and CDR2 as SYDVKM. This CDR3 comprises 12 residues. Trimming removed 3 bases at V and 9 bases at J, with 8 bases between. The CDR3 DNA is TGTGCCAGCAGTTTTTCAGGGAAAAAACTGTTTTTT. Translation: CASSFSGKKLFF. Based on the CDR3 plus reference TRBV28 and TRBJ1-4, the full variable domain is DVKVTQSSRYLVKRTGEKVFLECVQDMDHENMFWYRQDPGLGLRLIYFSYDVKMKEKGDIPEGYSVSREKKERFSLILESASTNQTSMYLCASSFSGKKLFFGSGTQLSVL.

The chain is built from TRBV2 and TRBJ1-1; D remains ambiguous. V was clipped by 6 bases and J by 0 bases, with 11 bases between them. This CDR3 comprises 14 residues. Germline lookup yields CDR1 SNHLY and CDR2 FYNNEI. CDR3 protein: CASRGDVLNTEAFF. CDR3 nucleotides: TGTGCCAGCAGGGGAGACGTACTGAACACTGAAGCTTTCTTT.

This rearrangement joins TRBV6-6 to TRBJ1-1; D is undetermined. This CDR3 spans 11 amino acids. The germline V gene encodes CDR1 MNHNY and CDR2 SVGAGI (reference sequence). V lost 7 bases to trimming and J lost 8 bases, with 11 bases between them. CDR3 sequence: CASTFAGEAFF. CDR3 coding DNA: TGTGCCAGCACCTTTGCGGGAGAAGCTTTCTTT.

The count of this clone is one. CDR3 sequence reads: CASSVSGWNYGYTF. The CDR3, as DNA: TGTGCCAGCTCTGTGTCAGGGTGGAACTATGGCTACACCTTC. The V call is TRBV19, the J call TRBJ1-2; D is perhaps TRBD1 (5 bases). Germline-derived CDR1 and CDR2 are LNHDA and SQIVND (reference sequence). This CDR3 has 14 amino acids. V was clipped by 9 bases and J by 2 bases, with 16 bases between them.

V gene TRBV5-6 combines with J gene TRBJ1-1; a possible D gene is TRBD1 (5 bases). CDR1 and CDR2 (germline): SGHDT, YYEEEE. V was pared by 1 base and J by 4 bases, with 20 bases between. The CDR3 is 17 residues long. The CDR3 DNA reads TGTGCCAGCAGCTTGCGGGACTATCCTCCTTGGGGCACTGAAGCTTTCTTT. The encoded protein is CASSLRDYPPWGTEAFF.

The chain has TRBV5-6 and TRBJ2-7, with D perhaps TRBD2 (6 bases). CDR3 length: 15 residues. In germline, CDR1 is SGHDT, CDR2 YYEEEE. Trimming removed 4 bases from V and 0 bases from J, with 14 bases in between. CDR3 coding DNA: TGTGCCAGCAGCCGGGCGGGGACGGACTCCTACGAGCAGTACGTC. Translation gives CASSRAGTDSYEQYV.

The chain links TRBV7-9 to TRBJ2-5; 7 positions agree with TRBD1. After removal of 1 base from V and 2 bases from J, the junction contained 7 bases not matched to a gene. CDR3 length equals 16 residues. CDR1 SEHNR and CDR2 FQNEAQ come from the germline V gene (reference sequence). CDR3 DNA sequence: TGTGCCAGCAGCTTAGATCTACAGGGGAAACAAGAGACCCAGTACTTC. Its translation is CASSLDLQGKQETQYF.

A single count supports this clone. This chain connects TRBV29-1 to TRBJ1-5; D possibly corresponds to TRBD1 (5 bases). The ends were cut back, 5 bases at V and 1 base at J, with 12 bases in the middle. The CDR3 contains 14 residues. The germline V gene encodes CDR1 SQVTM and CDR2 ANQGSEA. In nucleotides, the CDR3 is TGCAGCGTTCAGGGTGCAGCGAGCAATCAGCCCCAGCATTTT. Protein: CSVQGAASNQPQHF.

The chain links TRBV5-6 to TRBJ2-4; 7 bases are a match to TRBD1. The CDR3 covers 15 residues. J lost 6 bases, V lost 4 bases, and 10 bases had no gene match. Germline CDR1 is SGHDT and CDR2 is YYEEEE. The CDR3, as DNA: TGTGCCAGCAGCGGGGGACAGCAAATCTTAAACATTCAGTACTTC. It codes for CASSGGQQILNIQYF. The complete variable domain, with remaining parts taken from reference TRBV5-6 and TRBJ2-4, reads DAGVTQSPTHLIKTRGQQVTLRCSPKSGHDTVSWYQQALGQGPQFIFQYYEEEERQRGNFPDRFSGHQFPNYSSELNVNALLLGDSALYLCASSGGQQILNIQYFGAGTRLSVL.

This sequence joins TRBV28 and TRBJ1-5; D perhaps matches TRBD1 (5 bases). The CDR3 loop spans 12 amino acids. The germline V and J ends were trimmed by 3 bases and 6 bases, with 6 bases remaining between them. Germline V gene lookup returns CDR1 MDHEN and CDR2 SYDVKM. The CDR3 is CASSFRGQPQHF. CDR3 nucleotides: TGTGCCAGCAGTTTTAGGGGTCAGCCCCAGCATTTT.

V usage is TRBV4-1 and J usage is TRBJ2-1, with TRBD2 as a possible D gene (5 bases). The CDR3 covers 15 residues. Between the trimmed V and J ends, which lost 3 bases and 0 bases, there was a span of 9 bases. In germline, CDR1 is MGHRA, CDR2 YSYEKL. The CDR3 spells CASSQREYSYNEQFF. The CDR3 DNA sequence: TGCGCCAGCAGCCAGAGGGAGTACTCCTACAATGAGCAGTTCTTC.

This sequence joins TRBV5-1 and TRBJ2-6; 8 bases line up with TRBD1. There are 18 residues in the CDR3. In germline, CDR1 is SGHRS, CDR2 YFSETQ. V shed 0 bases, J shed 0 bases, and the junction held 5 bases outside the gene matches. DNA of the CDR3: TGCGCCAGCAGCTTGGAGGGACAGGCGTACTCTGGGGCCAACGTCCTGACTTTC. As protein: CASSLEGQAYSGANVLTF.

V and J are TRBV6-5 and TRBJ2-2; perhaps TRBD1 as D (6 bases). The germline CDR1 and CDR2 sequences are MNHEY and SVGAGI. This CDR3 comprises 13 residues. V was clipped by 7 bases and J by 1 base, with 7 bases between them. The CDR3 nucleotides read TGTGCCAGCATAGGGGGGAACACCGGGGAGCTGTTTTTT. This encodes CASIGGNTGELFF.

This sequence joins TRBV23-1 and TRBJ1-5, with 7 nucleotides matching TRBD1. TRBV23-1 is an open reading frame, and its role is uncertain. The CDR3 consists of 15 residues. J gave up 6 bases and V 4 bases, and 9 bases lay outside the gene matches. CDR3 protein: CASSPQGTVRQPQHF. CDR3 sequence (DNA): TGCGCCAGCAGTCCACAGGGGACGGTACGTCAGCCCCAGCATTTT.

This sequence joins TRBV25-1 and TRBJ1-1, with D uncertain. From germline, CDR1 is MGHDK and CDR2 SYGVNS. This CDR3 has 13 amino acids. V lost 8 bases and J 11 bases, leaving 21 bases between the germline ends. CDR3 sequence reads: CASLGEAAAMAFF. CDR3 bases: TGTGCCAGCCTTGGGGAAGCGGCGGCGATGGCTTTCTTT.

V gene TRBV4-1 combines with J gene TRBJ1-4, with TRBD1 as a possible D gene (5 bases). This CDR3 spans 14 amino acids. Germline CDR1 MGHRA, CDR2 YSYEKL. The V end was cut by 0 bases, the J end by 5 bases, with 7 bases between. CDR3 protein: CASSQDRANEKLFF. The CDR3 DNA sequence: TGCGCCAGCAGCCAAGACAGGGCGAATGAAAAACTGTTTTTT.

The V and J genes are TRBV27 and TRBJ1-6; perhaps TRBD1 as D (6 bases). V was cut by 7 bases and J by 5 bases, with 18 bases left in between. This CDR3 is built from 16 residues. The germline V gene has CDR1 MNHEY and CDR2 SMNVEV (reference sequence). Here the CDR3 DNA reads TGTGCCAGCAAAGTCTGGCAGGGGCTAAATAATTCACCCCTCCACTTT. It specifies CASKVWQGLNNSPLHF.

The CDR3 nucleotides read TGTGCCTGGGGCAGGGTCAATCAGCCCCAGCATTTT. This sequence encodes CAWGRVNQPQHF. The V gene is TRBV30, the J gene TRBJ1-5; weak D call: TRBD1 (5 bases). This CDR3 is 12 amino acids long. V lost 5 bases and J lost 3, with 8 bases in between. Germline CDR1 and CDR2: GTSNPN and SVGIG (reference sequence).

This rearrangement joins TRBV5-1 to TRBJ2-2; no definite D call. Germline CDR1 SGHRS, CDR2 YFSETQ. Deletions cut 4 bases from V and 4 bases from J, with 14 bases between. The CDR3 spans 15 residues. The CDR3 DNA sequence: TGCGCCAGCAGCGACCGACTCTCCGGCACCGGGGAGCTGTTTTTT. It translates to CASSDRLSGTGELFF.

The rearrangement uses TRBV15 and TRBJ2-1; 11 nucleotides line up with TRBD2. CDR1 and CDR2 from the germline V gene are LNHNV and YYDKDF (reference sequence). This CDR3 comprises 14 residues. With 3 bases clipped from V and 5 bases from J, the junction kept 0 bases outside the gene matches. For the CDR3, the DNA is TGTGCCACCAGCAGGGGACTAGCGGACAATGAGCAGTTCTTC. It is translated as CATSRGLADNEQFF.

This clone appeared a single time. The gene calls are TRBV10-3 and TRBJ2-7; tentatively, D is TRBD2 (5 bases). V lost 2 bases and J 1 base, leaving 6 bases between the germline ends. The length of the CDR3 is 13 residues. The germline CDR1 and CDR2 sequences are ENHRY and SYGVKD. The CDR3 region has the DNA TGTGCCATCAGTGAGCGGGGTTCCTACGAGCAGTACTTC. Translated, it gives CAISERGSYEQYF.

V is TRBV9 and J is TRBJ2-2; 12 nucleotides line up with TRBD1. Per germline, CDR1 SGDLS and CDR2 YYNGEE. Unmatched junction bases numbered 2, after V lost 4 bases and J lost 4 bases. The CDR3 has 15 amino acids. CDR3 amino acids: CASSWGQGATGELFF. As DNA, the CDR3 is TGTGCCAGCAGCTGGGGACAGGGGGCCACCGGGGAGCTGTTTTTT.